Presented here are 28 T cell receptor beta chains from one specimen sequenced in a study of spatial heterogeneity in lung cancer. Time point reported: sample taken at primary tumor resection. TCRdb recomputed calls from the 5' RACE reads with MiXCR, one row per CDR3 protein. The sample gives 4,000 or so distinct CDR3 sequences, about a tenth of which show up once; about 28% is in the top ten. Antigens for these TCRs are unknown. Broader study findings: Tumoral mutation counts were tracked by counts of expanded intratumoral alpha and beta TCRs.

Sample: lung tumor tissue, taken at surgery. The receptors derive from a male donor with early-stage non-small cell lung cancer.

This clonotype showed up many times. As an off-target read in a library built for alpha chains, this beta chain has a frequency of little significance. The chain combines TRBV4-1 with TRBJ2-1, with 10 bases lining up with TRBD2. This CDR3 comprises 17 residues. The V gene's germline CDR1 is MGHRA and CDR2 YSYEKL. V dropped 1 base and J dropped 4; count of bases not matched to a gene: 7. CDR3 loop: CASSQGERAGGYNEQFF. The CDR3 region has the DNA TGCGCCAGCAGCCAAGGTGAACGAGCGGGGGGGTACAATGAGCAGTTCTTC.

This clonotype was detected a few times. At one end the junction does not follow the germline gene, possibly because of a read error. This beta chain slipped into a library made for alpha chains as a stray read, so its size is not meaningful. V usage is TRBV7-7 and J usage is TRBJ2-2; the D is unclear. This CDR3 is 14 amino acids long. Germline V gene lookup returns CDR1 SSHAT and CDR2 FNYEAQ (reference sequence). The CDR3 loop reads CASSLYGDTGELFF. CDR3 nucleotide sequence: TGTGCTAGCAGCTTATATGGGGACACCGGGGAGCTGTTTTTT. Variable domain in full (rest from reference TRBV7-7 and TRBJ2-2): GAGVSQSPRYKVTKRGQDVTLRCDPISSHATLYWYQQALGQGPEFLTYFNYEAQPDKSGLPSDRFSAERPEGSISTLTIQRTEQRDSAMYRCASSLYGDTGELFFGEGSRLTVL.

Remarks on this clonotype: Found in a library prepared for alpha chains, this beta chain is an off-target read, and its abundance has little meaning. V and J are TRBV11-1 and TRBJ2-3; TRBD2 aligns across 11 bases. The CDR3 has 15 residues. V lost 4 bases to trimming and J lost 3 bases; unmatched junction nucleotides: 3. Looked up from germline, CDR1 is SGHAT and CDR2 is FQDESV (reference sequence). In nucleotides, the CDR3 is TGTGCCAGCAGCTCCTGGACTAGCGGGACAGATACGCAGTATTTT. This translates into CASSSWTSGTDTQYF.

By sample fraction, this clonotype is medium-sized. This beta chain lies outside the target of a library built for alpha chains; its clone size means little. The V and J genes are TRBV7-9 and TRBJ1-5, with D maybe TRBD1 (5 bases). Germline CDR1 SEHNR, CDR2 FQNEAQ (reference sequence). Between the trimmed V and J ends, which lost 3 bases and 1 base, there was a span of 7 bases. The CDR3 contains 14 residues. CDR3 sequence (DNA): TGTGCCAGCAGCTTCGGGACCAGCAATCAGCCCCAGCATTTT. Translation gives CASSFGTSNQPQHF.

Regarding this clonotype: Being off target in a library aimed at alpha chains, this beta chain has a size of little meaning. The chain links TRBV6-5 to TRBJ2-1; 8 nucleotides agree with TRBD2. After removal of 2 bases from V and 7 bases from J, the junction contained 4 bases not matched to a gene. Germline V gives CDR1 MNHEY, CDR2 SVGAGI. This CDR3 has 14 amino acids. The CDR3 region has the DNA TGTGCCAGCAGTTACCTCGGGGGGGAGAATGAGCAGTTCTTC. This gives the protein CASSYLGGENEQFF.

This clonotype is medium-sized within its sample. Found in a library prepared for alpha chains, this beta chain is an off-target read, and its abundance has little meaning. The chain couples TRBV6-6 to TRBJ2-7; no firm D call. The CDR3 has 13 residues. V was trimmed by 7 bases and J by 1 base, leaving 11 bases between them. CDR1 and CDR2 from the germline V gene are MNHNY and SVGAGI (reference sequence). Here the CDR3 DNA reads TGTGCCAGCACGTTGACTCAATCCTACGAGCAGTACTTC. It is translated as CASTLTQSYEQYF.

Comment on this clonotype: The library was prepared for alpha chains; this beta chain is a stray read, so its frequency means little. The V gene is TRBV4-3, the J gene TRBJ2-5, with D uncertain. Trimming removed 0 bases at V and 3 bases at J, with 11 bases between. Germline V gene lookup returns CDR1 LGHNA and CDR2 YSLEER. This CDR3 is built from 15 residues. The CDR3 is CASSQDASPEETQYF. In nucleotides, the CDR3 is TGCGCCAGCAGCCAAGATGCTTCGCCAGAAGAGACCCAGTACTTC.

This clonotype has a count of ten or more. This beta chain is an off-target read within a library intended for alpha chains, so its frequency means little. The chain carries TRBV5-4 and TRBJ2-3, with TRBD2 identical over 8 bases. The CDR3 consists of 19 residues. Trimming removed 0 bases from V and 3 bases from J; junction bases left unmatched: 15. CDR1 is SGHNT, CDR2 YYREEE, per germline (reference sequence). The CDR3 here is CASSLATGLVDRRTDTQYF. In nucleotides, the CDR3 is TGTGCCAGCAGCTTGGCGACGGGACTAGTGGACCGTCGGACAGATACGCAGTATTTT.

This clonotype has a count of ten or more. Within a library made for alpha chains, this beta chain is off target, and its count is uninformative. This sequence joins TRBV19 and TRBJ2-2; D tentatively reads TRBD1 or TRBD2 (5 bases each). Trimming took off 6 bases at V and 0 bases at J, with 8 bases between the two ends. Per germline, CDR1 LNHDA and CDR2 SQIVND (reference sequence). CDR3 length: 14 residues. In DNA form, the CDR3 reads TGTGCCAGTAGCCAGGGACCGAACACCGGGGAGCTGTTTTTT. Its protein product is CASSQGPNTGELFF.

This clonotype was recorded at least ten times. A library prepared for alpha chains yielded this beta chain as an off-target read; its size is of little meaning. The CDR3 is CATLGGVYNEQFF. The CDR3 DNA reads as TGTGCCACCCTGGGGGGAGTATACAATGAGCAGTTCTTC. The chain links TRBV6-2 or TRBV6-3 to TRBJ2-1; TRBD2 might be the D (6 bases). V dropped 10 bases and J dropped 4 bases, with 14 bases sitting between them. The CDR3 has 13 residues. Germline loops: CDR1 MNHEY, CDR2 SVGEGT.

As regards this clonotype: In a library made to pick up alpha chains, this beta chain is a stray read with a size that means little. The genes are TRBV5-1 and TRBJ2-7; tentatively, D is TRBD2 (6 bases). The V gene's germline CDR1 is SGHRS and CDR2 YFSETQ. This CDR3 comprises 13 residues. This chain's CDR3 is CANSLLGRNEQYF. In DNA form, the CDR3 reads TGCGCAAACAGCTTGTTAGGGAGGAACGAGCAGTACTTC.

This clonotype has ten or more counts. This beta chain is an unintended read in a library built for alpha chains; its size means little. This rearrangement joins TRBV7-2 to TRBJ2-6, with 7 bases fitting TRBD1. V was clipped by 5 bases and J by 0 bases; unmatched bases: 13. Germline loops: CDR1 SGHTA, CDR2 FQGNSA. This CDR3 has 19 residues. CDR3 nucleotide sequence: TGTGCCAGCAGCCTCGCCTTAGGGACAGCGGTCTCTGGGGCCAACGTCCTGACTTTC. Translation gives CASSLALGTAVSGANVLTF.

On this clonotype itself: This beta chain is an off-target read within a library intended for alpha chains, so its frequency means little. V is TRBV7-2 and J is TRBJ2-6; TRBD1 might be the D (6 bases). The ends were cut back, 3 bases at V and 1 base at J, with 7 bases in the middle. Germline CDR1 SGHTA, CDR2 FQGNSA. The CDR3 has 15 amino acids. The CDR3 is CASSFDRSGANVLTF. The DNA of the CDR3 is TGTGCCAGCAGCTTCGACAGGTCTGGGGCCAACGTCCTGACTTTC.

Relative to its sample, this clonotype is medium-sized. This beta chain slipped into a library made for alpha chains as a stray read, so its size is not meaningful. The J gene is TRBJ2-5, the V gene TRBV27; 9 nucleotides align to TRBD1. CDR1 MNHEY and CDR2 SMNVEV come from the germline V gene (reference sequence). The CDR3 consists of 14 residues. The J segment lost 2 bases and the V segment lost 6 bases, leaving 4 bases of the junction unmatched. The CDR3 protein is CASSPGTGQETQYF. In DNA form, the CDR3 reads TGTGCCAGCAGCCCCGGGACAGGGCAAGAGACCCAGTACTTC.

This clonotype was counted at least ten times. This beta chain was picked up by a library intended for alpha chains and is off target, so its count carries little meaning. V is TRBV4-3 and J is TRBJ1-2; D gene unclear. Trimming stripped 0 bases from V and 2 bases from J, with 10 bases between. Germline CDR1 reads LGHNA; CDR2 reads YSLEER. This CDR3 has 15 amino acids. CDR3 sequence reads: CASSQERRRNYGYTF. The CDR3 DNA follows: TGCGCCAGCAGCCAAGAGAGGCGGAGGAACTATGGCTACACCTTC.

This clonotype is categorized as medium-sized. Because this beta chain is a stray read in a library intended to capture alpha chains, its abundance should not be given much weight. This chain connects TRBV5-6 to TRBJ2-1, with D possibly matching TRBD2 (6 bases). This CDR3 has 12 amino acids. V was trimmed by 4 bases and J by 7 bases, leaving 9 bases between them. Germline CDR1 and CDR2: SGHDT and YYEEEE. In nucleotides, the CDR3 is TGTGCCAGCAGCGGGAGGAGGAATGAGCAGTTCTTC. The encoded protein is CASSGRRNEQFF.

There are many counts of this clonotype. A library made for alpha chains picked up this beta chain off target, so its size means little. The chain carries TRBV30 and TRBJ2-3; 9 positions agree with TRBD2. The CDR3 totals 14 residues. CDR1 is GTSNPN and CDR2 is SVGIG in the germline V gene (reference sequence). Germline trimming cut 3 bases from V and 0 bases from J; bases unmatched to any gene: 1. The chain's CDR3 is CAWRLAGSTDTQYF. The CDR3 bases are TGTGCCTGGAGGCTAGCGGGGAGCACAGATACGCAGTATTTT.

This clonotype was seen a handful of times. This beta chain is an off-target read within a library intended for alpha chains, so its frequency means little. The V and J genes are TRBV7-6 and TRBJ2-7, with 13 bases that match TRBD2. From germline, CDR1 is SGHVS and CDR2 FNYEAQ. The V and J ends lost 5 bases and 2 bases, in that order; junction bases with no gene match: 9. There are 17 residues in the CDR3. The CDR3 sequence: CASSVGTSGIEAYEQYF. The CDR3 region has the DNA TGTGCCAGCAGCGTAGGGACTAGCGGGATTGAGGCCTACGAGCAGTACTTC.

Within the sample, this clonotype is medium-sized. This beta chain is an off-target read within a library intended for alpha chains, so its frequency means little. CDR3 in DNA: TGTGCCAGCACCCTCCAAAGTCTGGGGGCTCAAGCGCAGTATTTT. Translating gives CASTLQSLGAQAQYF. This sequence joins TRBV28 and TRBJ2-3, with D possibly being TRBD1 (6 bases). The length of the CDR3 is 15 residues. Trimming removed 7 bases at V and 10 bases at J, with 24 bases between. CDR1 and CDR2 (germline): MDHEN, SYDVKM.

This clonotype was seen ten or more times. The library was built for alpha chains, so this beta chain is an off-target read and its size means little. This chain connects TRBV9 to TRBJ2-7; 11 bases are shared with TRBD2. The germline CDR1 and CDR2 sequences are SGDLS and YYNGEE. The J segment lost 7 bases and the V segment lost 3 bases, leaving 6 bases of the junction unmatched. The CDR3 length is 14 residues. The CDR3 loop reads CASSAGLAGNEQYF. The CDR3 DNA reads TGTGCCAGCAGCGCCGGACTAGCGGGTAATGAGCAGTACTTC.

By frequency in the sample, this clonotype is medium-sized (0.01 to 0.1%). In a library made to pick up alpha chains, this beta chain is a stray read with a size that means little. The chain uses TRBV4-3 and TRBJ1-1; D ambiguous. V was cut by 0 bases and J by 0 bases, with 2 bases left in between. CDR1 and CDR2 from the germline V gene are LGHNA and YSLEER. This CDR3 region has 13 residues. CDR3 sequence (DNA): TGCGCCAGCAGCCAAGAGGTGAACACTGAAGCTTTCTTT. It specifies CASSQEVNTEAFF.

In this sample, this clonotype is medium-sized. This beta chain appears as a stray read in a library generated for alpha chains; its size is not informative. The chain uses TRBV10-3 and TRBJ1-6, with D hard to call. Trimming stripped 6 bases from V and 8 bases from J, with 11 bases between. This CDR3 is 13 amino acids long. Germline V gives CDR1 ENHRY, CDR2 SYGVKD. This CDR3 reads CAIRNSNDSPLHF. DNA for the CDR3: TGTGCCATCAGGAATTCGAACGATTCACCCCTCCACTTT.

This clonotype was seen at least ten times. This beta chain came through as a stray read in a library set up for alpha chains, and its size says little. In nucleotides, the CDR3 is TGCAGTGCTAGTACGTCCGGGGGCGAGCAGTACTTC. Its protein is CSASTSGGEQYF. The V call is TRBV20-1, the J call TRBJ2-7, with D maybe TRBD2 (6 bases). The ends were cut back, 3 bases at V and 6 bases at J, with 12 bases in the middle. Per germline, CDR1 DFQATT and CDR2 SNEGSKA (reference sequence). The length of the CDR3 is 12 residues.

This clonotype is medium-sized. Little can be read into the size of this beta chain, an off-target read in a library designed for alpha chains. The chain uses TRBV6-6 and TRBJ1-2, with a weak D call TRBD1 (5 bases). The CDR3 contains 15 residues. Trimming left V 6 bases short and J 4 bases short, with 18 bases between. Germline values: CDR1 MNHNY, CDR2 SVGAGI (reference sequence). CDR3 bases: TGTGCCAGCAGGGAGGGAGGGGAGGAACCCTATGGCTACACCTTC. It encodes CASREGGEEPYGYTF.

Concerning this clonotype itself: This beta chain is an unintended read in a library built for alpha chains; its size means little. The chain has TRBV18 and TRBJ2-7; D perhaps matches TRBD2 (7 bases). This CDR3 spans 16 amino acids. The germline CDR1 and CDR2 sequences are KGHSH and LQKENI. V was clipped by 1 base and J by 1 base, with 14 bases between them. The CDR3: CASSPLSGGASYEQYF. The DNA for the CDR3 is TGTGCCAGCTCACCACTTTCGGGGGGCGCGTCCTACGAGCAGTACTTC.

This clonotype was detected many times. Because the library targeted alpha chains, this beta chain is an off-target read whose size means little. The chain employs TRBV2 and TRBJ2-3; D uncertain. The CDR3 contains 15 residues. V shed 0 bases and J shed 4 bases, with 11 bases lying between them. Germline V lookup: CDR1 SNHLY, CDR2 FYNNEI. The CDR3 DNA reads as TGTGCCAGCAGTGAAGCGCGTAGAGCTGCAGATACGCAGTATTTT. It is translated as CASSEARRAADTQYF.

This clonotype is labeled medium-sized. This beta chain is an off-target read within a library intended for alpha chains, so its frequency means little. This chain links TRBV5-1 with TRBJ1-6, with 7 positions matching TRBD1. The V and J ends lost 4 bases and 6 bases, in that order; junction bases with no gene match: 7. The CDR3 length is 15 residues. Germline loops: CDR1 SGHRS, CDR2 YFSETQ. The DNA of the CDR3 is TGCGCCAGCAGCCAGTCGGACAGGCGTAATTCACCCCTCCACTTT. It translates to CASSQSDRRNSPLHF.

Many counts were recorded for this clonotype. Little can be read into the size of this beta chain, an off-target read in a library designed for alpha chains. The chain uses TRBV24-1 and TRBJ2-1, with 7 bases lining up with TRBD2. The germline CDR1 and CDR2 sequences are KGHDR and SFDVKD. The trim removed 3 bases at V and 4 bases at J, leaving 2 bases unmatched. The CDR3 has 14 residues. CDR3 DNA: TGTGCCACCAGTGATCCCGGGGGGTACAATGAGCAGTTCTTC. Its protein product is CATSDPGGYNEQFF.